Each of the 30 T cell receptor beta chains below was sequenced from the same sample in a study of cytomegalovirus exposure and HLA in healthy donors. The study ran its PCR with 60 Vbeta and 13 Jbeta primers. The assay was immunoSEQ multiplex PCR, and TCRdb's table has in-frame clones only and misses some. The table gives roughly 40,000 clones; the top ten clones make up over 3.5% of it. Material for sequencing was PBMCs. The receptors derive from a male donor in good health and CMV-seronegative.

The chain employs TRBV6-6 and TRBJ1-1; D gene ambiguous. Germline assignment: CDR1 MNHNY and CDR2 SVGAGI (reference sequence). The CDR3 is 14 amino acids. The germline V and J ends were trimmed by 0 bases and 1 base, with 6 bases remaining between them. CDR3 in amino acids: CASSYSGRNTEAFF. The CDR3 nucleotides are TGTGCCAGCAGTTACTCTGGCAGGAACACTGAAGCTTTCTTT.

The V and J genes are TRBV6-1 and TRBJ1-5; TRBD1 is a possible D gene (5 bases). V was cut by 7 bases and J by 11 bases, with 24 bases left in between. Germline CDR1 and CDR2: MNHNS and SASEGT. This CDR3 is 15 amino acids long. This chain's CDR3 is CASNTHWGEVEAQHF. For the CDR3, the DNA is TGTGCCAGCAATACTCATTGGGGGGAAGTTGAGGCCCAGCATTTT.

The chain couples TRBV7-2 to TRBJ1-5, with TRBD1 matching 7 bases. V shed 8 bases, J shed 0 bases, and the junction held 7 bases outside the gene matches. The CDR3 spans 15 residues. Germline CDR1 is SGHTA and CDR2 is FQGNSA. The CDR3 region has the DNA TGTGCCAGCTCTCGGGACAGAAATAGCAATCAGCCCCAGCATTTT. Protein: CASSRDRNSNQPQHF.

CDR3 in amino acids: CSVQESVSGTFF. The CDR3 nucleotides read TGCAGCGTCCAAGAGTCGGTTAGCGGGACGTTCTTC. The rearrangement uses TRBV29-1 and TRBJ2-1, with 8 bases aligning to TRBD2. The junction had 13 bases not matched to a gene; V was cut back by 6 bases and J by 15 bases. The CDR3 runs 12 residues. Germline CDR1 SQVTM, CDR2 ANQGSEA.

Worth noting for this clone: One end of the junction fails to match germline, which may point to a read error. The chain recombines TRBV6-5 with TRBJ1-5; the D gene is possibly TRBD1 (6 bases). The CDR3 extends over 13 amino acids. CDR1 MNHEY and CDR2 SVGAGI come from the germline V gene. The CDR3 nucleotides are TGTGCCAGCAGTTACGAGGGGGGGGCTCCCATGTATTTT. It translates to CASSYEGGAPMYF.

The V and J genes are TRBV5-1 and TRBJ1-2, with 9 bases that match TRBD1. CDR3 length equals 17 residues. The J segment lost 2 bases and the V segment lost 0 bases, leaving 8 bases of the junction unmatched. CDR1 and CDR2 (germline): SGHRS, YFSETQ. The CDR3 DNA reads TGCGCCAGCAGCTTGGGTACCGGGACAGGGAACAACTATGGCTACACCTTC. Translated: CASSLGTGTGNNYGYTF.

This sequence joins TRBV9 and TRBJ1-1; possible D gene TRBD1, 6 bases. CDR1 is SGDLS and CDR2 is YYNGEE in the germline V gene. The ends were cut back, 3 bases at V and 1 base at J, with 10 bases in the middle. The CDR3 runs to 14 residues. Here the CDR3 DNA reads TGTGCCAGCAGCGCACAGGGTAGGAACACTGAAGCTTTCTTT. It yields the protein CASSAQGRNTEAFF.

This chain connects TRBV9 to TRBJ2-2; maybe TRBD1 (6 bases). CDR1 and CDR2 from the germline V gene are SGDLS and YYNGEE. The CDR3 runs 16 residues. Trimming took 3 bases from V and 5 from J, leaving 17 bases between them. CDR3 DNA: TGTGCCAGCAGCGCCCAGGGGACATCTTCGACCGGGGAGCTGTTTTTT. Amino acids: CASSAQGTSSTGELFF.

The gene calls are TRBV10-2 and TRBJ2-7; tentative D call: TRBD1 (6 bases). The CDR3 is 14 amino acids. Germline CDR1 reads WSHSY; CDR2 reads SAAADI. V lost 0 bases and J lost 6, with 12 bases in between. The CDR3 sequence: CASSESWTRGEQYF. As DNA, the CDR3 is TGCGCCAGCAGTGAGTCTTGGACCAGGGGCGAGCAGTACTTC.

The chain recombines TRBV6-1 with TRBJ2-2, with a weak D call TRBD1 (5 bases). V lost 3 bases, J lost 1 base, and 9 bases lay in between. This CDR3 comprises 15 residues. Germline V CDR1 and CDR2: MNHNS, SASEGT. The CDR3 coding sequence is TGTGCCAGCAGTGACGCAGGGATGAACACCGGGGAGCTGTTTTTT. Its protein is CASSDAGMNTGELFF.

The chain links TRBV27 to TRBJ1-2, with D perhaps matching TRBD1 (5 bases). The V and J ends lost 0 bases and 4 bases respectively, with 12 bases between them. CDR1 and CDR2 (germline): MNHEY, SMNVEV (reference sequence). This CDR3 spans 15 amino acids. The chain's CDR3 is CASSLSATVTYGYTF. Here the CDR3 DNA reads TGTGCCAGCAGTTTATCCGCGACAGTGACCTATGGCTACACCTTC.

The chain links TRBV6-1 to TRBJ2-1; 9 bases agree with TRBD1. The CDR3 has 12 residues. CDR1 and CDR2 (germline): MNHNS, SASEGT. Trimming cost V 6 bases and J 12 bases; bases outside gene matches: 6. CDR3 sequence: CASRGQGPGQFF. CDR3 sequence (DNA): TGTGCCAGCAGGGGACAGGGCCCGGGGCAGTTCTTC.

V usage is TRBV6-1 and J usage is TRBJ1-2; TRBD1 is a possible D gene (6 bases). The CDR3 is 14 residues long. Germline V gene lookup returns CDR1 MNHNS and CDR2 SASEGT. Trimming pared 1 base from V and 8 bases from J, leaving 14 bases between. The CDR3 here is CASSEVGATRGYTF. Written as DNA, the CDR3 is TGTGCCAGCAGTGAAGTGGGGGCCACACGGGGCTACACCTTC.

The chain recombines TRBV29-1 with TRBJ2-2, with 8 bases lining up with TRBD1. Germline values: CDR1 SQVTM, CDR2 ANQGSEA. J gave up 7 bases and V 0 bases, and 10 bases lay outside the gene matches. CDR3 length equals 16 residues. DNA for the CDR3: TGCAGCGTTGAAGATCCCCAGGGGGCTATTAGCGGGGAGCTGTTTTTT. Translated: CSVEDPQGAISGELFF.

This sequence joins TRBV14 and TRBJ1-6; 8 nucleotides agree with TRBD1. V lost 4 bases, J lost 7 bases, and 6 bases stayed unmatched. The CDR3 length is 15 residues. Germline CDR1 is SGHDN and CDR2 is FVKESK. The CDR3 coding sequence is TGTGCCAGCAGCCTCACAGGGGGAAGCAATTCACCCCTCCACTTT. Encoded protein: CASSLTGGSNSPLHF.

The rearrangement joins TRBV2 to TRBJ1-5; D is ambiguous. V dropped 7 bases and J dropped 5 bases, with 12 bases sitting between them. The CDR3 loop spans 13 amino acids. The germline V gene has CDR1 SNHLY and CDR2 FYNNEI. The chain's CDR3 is CASMEGGHQPQHF. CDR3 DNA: TGTGCCAGCATGGAGGGAGGTCATCAGCCCCAGCATTTT.

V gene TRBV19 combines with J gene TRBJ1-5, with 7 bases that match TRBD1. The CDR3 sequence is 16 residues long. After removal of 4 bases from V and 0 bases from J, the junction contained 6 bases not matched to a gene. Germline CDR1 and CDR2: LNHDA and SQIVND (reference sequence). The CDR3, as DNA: TGTGCCAGTAGTACGACAGGGCGAAATAGCAATCAGCCCCAGCATTTT. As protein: CASSTTGRNSNQPQHF.

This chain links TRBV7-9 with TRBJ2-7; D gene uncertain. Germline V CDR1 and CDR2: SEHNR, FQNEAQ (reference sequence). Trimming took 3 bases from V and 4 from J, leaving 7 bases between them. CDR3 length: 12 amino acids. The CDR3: CASSLGAYEQYF. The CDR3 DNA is TGTGCCAGCAGCTTGGGCGCGTACGAGCAGTACTTC.

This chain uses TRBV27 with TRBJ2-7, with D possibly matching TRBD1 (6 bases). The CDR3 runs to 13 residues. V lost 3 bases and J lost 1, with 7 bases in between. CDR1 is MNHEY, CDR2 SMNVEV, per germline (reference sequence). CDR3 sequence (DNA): TGTGCCAGCAGTTTTGGACAGTCCTACGAGCAGTACTTC. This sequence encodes CASSFGQSYEQYF.

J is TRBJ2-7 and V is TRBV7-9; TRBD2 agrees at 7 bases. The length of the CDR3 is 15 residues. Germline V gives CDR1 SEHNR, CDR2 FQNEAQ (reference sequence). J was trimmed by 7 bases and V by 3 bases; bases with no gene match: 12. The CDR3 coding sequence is TGTGCCAGCAGCTTGCCGGGAGGCCTCATCTTTGAGCAGTACTTC. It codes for CASSLPGGLIFEQYF.

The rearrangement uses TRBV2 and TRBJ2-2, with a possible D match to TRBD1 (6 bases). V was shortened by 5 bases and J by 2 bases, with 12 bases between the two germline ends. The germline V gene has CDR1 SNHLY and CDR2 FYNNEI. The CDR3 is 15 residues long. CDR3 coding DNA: TGTGCCAGCAGTCTAGACAGGCGTAACACCGGGGAGCTGTTTTTT. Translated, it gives CASSLDRRNTGELFF.

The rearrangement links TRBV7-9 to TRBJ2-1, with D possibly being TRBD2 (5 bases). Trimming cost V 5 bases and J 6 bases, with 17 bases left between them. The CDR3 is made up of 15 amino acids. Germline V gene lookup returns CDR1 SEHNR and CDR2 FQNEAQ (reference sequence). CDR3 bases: TGTGCCAGCAGCCAACGGGCTAGCCATATCAATGAGCAGTTCTTC. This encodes CASSQRASHINEQFF.

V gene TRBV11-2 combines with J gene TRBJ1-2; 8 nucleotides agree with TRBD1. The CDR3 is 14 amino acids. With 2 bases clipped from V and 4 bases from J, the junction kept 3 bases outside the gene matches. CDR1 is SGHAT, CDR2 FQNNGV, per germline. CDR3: CASSLPGGFYGYTF. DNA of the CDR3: TGTGCCAGCAGCTTACCAGGGGGCTTCTATGGCTACACCTTC.

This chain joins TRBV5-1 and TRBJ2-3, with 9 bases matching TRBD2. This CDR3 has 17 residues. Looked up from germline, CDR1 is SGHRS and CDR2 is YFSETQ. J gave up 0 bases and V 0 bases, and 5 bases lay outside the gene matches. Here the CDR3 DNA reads TGCGCCAGCAGCTTGGAGTTGCTAGCGGGGAGCACAGATACGCAGTATTTT. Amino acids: CASSLELLAGSTDTQYF.

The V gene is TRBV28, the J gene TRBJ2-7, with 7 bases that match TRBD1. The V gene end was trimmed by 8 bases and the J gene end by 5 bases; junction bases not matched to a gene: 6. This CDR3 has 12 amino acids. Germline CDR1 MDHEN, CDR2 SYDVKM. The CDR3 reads CASYRGLDEQYF. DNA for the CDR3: TGTGCCAGCTATAGGGGGCTGGACGAGCAGTACTTC.

CDR3 coding DNA: TGTGCCAGCAGCTTAGGTACTAGCGGGGGCCAAGAGACCCAGTACTTC. This codes for CASSLGTSGGQETQYF. V gene TRBV11-3 combines with J gene TRBJ2-5; 11 bases match TRBD2. Germline CDR1 is SGHNT and CDR2 is YENEEA. CDR3 size: 16 residues. Trimming removed 1 base from V and 1 base from J; junction bases left unmatched: 2. Complete variable domain (other parts from reference TRBV11-3 and TRBJ2-5): EAGVVQSPRYKIIEKKQPVAFWCNPISGHNTLYWYLQNLGQGPELLIRYENEEAVDDSQLPKDRFSAERLKGVDSTLKIQPAELGDSAVYLCASSLGTSGGQETQYFGPGTRLLVL.

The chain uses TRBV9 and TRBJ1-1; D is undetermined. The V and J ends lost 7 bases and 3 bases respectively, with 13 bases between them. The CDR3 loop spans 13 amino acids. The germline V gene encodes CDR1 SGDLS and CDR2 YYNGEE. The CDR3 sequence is CASAPRVDTEAFF. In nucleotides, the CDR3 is TGTGCCAGCGCCCCGCGGGTTGACACTGAAGCTTTCTTT.

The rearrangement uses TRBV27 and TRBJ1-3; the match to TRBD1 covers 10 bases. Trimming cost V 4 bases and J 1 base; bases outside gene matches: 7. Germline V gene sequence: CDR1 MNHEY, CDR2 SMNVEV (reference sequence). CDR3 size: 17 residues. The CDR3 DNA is TGTGCCAGCAGTTCCCTGACAGGGGGCGATTCTGGAAACACCATATATTTT. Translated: CASSSLTGGDSGNTIYF.

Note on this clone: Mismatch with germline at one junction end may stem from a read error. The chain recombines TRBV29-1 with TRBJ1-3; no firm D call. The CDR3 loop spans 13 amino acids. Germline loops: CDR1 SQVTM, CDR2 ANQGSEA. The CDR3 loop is CSALESSGNNIYF. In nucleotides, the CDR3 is TGCAGCGCCCTGGAGTCCTCTGGAAACAACATATATTTT.

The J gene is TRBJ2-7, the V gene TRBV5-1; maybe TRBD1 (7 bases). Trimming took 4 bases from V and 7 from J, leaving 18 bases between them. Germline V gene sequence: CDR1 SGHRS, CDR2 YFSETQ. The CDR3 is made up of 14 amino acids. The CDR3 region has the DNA TGCGCCAGCAGCCTCGGACAGGCGGGGAGGGAGCAGTACTTC. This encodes CASSLGQAGREQYF.